This T cell receptor beta chain was found in a study of T cells in Graves' hyperthyroidism and ophthalmopathy. About the research overall: Before treatment of any kind, peripheral blood was taken at initial diagnosis. Study results and caveats: Prediction of ophthalmopathy progression came a median around 6 months pre-onset.

Patients with ophthalmopathy all had a Clinical Activity Score of at least 3, a NOSPECS grade of at least 4 and duration under 3 months. Patients having uncontrolled infection, another autoimmune disease, pregnancy or lactation were not included. CDR1 MNHEY and CDR2 SVGEGT come from the germline V gene. The CDR3 totals 15 residues. V gave up 6 bases and J gave up 0 bases; unmatched junction bases: 5. The source material, RNA transcripts, was used to amplify TCR beta CDR3 regions. First-round RT-PCR targeting the TCR CDR3 was performed with the HTBI primer set. TCRdb redid the calling of the multiplex PCR reads with MiXCR, one entry per CDR3 protein. The table lists about 610,000 distinct CDR3 sequences, about 15% of them singletons, with about 4% in the top ten. There are many counts of this clonotype. Its antigen is as yet unknown.

The receptor was isolated from a woman aged 40 to 50 with Graves' ophthalmopathy. The sequencing sample was made of blood. The rearrangement uses TRBV6-2 or TRBV6-3 and TRBJ1-3; 7 bases match TRBD1. The CDR3, as DNA: TGTGCCAGCAGGGACGGGACAGTCTCTGGAAACACCATATATTTT. The encoded protein is CASRDGTVSGNTIYF.